The subject of this entry is one T cell receptor (beta chain). The data belong to a study of blood T cells in healthy people across ages. Alongside a J-beta primer mix, a sample-barcoded 5' primer served in a second PCR lasting roughly 6 to 11 cycles. TCRdb re-derived calls from the 5' RACE reads in MiXCR, one entry per CDR3 protein. The sample records under 1 million distinct CDR3 sequences, under 55% being singletons. The CDR3 is made up of 14 amino acids. CDR1 and CDR2 from the germline V gene are SGHTA and FQGNSA. V lost 5 bases and J 5 bases, leaving 15 bases between the germline ends. This clonotype was sampled from a man aged 55 to 70 in good health. The rearrangement joins TRBV7-2 to TRBJ1-2; no clear D. Sample: blood. The CDR3 nucleotides are TGTGCCAGCAGCCTAGATGTCCCCAGGTATGGCTACACCTTC. This translates into CASSLDVPRYGYTF.